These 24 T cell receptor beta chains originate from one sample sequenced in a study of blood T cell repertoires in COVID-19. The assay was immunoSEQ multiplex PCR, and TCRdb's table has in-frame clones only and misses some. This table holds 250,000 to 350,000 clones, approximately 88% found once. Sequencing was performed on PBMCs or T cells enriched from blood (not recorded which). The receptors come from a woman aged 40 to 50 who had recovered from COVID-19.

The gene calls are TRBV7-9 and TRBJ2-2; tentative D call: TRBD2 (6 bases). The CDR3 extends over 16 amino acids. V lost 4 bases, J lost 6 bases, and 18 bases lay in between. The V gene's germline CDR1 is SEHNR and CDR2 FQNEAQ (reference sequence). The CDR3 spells CASSSGFTGLSGELFF. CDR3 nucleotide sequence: TGTGCCAGCAGCTCCGGGTTTACGGGACTCTCCGGGGAGCTGTTTTTT. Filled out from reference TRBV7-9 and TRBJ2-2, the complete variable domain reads DTGVSQNPRHKITKRGQNVTFRCDPISEHNRLYWYRQTLGQGPEFLTYFQNEAQLEKSRLLSDRFSAERPKGSFSTLEIQRTEQGDSAMYLCASSSGFTGLSGELFFGEGSRLTVL.

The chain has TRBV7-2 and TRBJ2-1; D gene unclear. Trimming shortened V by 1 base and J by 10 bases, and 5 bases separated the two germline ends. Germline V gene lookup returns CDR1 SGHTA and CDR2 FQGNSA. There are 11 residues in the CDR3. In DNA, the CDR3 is TGTGCCAGCAGCTTAGGGGCCGAGCAGTTCTTC. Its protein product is CASSLGAEQFF. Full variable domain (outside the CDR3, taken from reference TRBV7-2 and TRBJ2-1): GAGVSQSPSNKVTEKGKDVELRCDPISGHTALYWYRQSLGQGLEFLIYFQGNSAPDKSGLPSDRFSAERTGGSVSTLTIQRTQQEDSAVYLCASSLGAEQFFGPGTRLTVL.

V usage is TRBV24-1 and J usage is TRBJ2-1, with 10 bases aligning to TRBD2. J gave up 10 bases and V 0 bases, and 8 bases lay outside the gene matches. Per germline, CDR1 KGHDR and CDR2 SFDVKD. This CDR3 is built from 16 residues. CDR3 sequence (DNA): TGTGCCACCAGTGATTTGATAAGCGGGAGGGCCGTCGAGCAGTTCTTC. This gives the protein CATSDLISGRAVEQFF.

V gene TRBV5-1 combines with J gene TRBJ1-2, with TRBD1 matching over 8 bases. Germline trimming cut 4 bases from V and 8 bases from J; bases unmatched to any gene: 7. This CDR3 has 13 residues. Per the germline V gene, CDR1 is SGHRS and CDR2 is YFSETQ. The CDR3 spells CASSTGQGEGYTF. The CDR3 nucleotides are TGCGCCAGCAGCACCGGACAGGGAGAAGGCTACACCTTC.

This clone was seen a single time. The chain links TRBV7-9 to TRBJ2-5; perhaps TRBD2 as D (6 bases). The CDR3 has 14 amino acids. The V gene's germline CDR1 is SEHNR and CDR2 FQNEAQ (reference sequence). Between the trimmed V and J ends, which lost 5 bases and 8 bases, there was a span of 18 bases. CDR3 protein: CASSLGTARETQYF. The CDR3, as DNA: TGTGCCAGCAGCCTAGGGACTGCAAGAGAAACCCAGTACTTC.

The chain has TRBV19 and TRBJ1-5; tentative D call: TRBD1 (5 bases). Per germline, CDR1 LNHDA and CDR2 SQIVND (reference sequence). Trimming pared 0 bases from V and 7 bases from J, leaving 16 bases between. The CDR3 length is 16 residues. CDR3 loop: CASSIDWIQGQQPQHF. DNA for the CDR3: TGTGCCAGTAGTATAGATTGGATCCAGGGTCAACAGCCCCAGCATTTT. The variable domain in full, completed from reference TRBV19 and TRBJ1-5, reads DGGITQSPKYLFRKEGQNVTLSCEQNLNHDAMYWYRQDPGQGLRLIYYSQIVNDFQKGDIAEGYSVSREKKESFPLTVTSAQKNPTAFYLCASSIDWIQGQQPQHFGDGTRLSIL.

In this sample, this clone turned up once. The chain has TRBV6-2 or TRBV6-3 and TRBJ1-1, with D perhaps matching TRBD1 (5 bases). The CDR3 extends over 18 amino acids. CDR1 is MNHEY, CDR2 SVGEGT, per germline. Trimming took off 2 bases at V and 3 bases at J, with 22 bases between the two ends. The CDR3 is CASSYPTPHAGGDTEAFF. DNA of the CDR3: TGTGCCAGCAGTTACCCGACACCTCACGCGGGGGGGGACACTGAAGCTTTCTTT.

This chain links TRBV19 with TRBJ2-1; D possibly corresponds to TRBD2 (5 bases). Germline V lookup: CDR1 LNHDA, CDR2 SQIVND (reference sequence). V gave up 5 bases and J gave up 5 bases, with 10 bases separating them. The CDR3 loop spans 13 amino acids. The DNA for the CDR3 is TGTGCCAGTAGTCGGGGAGCCAACAATGAGCAGTTCTTC. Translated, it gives CASSRGANNEQFF. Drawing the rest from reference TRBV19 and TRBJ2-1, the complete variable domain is DGGITQSPKYLFRKEGQNVTLSCEQNLNHDAMYWYRQDPGQGLRLIYYSQIVNDFQKGDIAEGYSVSREKKESFPLTVTSAQKNPTAFYLCASSRGANNEQFFGPGTRLTVL.

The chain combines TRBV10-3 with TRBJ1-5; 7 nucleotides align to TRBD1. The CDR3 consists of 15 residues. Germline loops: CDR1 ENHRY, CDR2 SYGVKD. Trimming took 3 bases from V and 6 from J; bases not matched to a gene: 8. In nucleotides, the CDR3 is TGTGCCATCAGTGATAGCACAGGGGTGGGTCAGCCCCAGCATTTT. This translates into CAISDSTGVGQPQHF.

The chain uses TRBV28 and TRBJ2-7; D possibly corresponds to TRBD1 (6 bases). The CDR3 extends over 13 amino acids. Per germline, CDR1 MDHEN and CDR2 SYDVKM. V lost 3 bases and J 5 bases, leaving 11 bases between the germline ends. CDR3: CASSFGQPHEQYF. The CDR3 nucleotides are TGTGCCAGCAGTTTTGGACAGCCCCACGAGCAGTACTTC.

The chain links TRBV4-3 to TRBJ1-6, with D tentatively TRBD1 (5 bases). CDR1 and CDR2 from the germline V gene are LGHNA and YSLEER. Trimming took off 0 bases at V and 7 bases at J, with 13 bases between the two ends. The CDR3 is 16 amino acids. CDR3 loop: CASSQDGPGWNSPLHF. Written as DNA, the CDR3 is TGCGCCAGCAGCCAAGATGGGCCAGGGTGGAATTCACCCCTCCACTTT.

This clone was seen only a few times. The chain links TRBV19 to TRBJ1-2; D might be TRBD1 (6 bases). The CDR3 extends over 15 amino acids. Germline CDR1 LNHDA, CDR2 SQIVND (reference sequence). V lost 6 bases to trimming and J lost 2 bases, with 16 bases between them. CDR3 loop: CASRLAYTGNYGYTF. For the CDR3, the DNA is TGTGCCAGTAGATTAGCCTATACAGGGAACTATGGCTACACCTTC.

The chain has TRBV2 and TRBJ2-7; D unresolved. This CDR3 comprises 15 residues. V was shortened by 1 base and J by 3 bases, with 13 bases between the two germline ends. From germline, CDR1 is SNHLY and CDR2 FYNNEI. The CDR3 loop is CASSEGSASNYEQYF. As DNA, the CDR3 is TGTGCCAGCAGTGAAGGGTCAGCGTCTAACTACGAGCAGTACTTC.

CDR3 region: CASTPAPLAGRTSYEQYF. Here the CDR3 DNA reads TGTGCCAGCACTCCCGCCCCCCTAGCGGGTAGAACATCCTACGAGCAGTACTTC. The chain is built from TRBV7-2 and TRBJ2-7; TRBD2 agrees at 8 bases. J lost 1 base, V lost 7 bases, and 18 bases had no gene match. This CDR3 contains 18 residues. The germline V gene encodes CDR1 SGHTA and CDR2 FQGNSA.

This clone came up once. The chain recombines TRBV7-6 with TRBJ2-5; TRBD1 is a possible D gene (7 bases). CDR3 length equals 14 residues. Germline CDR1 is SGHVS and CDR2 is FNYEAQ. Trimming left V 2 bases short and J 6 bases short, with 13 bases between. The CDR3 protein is CASSLSAGGKTQYF. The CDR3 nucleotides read TGTGCCAGCAGCTTATCTGCAGGGGGGAAGACCCAGTACTTC.

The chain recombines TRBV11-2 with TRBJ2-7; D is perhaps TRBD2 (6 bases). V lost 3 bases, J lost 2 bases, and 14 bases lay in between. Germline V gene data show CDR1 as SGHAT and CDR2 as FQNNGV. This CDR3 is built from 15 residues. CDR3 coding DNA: TGTGCCAGCAGCTTTCGGGAACGGACTACCTACGAGCAGTACTTC. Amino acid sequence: CASSFRERTTYEQYF.

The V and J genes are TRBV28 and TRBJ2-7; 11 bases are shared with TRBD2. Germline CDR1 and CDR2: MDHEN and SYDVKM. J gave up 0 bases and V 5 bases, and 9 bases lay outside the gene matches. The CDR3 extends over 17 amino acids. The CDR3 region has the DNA TGTGCCAGCAGTCGACCGGGACTAGCGGATAGCTCCTACGAGCAGTACTTC. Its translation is CASSRPGLADSSYEQYF.

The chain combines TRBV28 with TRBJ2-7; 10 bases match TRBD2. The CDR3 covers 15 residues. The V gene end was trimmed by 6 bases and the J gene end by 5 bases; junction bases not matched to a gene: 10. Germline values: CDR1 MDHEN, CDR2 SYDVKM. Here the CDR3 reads CASRQLAGIGNEQYF. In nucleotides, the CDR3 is TGTGCCAGCAGGCAACTAGCGGGGATCGGTAACGAGCAGTACTTC. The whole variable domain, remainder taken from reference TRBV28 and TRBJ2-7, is DVKVTQSSRYLVKRTGEKVFLECVQDMDHENMFWYRQDPGLGLRLIYFSYDVKMKEKGDIPEGYSVSREKKERFSLILESASTNQTSMYLCASRQLAGIGNEQYFGPGTRLTVT.

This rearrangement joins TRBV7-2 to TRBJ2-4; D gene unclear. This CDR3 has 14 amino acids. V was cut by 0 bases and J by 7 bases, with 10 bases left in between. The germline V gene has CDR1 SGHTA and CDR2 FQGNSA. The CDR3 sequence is CASSLARNANIQYF. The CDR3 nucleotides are TGTGCCAGCAGCTTAGCCCGTAACGCGAACATTCAGTACTTC.

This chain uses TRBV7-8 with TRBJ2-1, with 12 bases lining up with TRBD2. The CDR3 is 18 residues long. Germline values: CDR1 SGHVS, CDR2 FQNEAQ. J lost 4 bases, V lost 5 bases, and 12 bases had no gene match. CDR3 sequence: CASSIKTSGRRMYNEQFF. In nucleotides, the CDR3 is TGTGCCAGCAGCATCAAGACTAGCGGGAGACGTATGTACAATGAGCAGTTCTTC. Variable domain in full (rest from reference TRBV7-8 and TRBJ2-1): GAGVSQSPRYKVAKRGQDVALRCDPISGHVSLFWYQQALGQGPEFLTYFQNEAQLDKSGLPSDRFFAERPEGSVSTLKIQRTQQEDSAVYLCASSIKTSGRRMYNEQFFGPGTRLTVL.

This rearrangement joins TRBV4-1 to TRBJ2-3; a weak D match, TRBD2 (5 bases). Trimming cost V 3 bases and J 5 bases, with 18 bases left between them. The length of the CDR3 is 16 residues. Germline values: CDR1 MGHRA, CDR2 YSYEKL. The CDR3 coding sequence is TGCGCCAGCAGCCACTCCGGACTTCCTTCGGGAGATACGCAGTATTTT. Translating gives CASSHSGLPSGDTQYF.

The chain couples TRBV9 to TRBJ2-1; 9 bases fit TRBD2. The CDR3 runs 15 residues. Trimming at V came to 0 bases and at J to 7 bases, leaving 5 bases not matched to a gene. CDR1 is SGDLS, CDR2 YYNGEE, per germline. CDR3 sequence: CASSVGVAGVNEQFF. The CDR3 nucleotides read TGTGCCAGCAGCGTAGGGGTAGCGGGAGTTAATGAGCAGTTCTTC.

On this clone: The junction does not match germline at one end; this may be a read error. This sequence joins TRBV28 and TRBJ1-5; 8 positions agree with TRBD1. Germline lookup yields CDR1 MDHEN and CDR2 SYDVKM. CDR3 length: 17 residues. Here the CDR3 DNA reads TGTGCCAGTCACAAATTAGGGACAGGTCAAAGCATTCAGCCCCAGCATTTT. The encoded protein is CASHKLGTGQSIQPQHF.

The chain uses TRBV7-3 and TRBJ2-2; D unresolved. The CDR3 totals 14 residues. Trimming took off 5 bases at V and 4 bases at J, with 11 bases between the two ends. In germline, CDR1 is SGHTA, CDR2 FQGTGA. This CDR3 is CASSTLTATGELFF. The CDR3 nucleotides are TGTGCCAGCAGCACTCTAACAGCCACCGGGGAGCTGTTTTTT. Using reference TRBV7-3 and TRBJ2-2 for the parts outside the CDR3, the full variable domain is GAGVSQTPSNKVTEKGKYVELRCDPISGHTALYWYRQSLGQGPEFLIYFQGTGAADDSGLPNDRFFAVRPEGSVSTLKIQRTERGDSAVYLCASSTLTATGELFFGEGSRLTVL.